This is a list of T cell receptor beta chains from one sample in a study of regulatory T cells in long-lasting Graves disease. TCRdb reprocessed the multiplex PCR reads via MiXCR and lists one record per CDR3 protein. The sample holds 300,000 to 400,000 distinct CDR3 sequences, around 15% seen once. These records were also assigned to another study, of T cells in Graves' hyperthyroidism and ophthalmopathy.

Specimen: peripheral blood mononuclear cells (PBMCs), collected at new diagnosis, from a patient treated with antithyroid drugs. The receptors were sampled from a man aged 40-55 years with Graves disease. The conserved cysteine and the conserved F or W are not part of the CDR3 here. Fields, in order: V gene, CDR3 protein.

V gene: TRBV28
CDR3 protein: ASSSRIGRARSALEQY

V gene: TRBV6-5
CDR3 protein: ASSYRDYNEQF

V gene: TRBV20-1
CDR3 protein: SAAPGFNEQF

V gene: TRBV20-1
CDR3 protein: SARDGVVETQY

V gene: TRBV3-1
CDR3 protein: ASSPDRPISGNTIY

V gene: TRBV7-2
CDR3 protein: ASSLSGVVGQTQY

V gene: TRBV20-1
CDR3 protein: SARDLPDDGNQPQH

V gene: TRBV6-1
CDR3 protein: ASSEDTYSYEQY

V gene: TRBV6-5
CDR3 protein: ASSYSGQGNTEAF

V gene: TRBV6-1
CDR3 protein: ASSEYRGGNQPQH

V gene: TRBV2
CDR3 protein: ASSFERASSYNEQF

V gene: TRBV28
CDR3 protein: ASSPILSYNSPLH

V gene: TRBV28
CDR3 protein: ASSLRDTRYT

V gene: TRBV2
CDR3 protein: ASKRLAGGLLYNEQF

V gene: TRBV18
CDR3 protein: ASSPSGRSNQPQH

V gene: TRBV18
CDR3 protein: ASSPDGGRPYEQY

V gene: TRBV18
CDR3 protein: ASSPNPGKEAQY

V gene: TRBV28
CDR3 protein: ASSSKGGFSNQPQH

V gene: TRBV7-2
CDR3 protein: ASSSRQDNEQF

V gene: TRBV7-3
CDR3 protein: ASSLNAVLT

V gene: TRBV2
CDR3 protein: ASSEDRGADTQY

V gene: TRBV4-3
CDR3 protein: ASSRTSGAPADTQY

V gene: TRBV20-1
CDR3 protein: SKSGGTDTQY

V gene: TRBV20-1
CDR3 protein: SARTGWRETQY

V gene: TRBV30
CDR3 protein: AWNLRITDTQY

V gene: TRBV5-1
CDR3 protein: ASSLAKPEKLF

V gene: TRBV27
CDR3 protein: ASSLDGGAFNEQF

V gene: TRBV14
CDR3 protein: ASSPLGGRAEQF

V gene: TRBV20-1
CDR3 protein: SARPLEATNEKLF

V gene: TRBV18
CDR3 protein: ASSPGAGRDEQY

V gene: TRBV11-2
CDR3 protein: ASSRDRVAYEQY

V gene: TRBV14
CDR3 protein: ASSQDLNTEAF

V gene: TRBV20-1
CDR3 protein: SARDGQFIGAF

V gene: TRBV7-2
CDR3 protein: ASSLTWTTGTQY

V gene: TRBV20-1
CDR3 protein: SARVHSGNTIY

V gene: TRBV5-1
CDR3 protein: ASSLGQGDEKLF

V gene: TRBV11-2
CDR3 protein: ASSSETFYEQY

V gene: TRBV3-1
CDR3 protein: ASSQSGVQPQH

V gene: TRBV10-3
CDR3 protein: AISVITGGNEQF

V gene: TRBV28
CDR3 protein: ASRPGPHDPEENTIY

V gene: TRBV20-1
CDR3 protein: SAREGLAGGHNEQF

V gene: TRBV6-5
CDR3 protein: ASSYSIAGGLEQF

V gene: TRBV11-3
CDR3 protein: ASGRGATEAF

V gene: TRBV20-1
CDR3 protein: SARAIGGAYNEQF

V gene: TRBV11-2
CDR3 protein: ASSLISDTEAF

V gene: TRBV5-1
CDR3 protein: ASSLAGGETEAF

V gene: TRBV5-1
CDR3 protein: ASSLEPSGGTYEQY

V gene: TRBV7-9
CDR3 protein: ASSFAGGDGETQY

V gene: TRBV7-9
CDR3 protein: ASSSGGGYGYT

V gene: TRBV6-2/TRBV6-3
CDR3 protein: ASSYGGGKINEQF

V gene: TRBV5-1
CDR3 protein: ASSDGLDGNEQF

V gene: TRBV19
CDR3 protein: ASSIEVGSYGYT

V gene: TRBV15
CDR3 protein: ATSRGAGAGANVLT

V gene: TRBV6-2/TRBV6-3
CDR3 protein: ASSQGIGRQY

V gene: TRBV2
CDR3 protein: ASSIGRRTNNSPLH

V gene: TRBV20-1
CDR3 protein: SARVTGSGGELF

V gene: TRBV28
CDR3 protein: ASSPRGGLGAEAF

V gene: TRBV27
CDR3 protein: ASSSARASGSYEQY

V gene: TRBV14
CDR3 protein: ASSQLTGLGANVLT